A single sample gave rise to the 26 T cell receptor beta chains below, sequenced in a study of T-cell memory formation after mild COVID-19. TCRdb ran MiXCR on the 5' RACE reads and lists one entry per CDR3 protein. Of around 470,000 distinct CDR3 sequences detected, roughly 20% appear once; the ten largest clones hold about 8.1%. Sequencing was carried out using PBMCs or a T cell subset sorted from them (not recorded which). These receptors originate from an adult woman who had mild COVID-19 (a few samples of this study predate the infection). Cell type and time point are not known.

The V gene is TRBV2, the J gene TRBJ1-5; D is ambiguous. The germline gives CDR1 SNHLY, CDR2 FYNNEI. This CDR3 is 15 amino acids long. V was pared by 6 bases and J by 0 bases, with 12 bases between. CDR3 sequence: CASRSTDNSNQPQHF. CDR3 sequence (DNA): TGTGCCAGCAGATCAACAGATAATAGCAATCAGCCCCAGCATTTT.

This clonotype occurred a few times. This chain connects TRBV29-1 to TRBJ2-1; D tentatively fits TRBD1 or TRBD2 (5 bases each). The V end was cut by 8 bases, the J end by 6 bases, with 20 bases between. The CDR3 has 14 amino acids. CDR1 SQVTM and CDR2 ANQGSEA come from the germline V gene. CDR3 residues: CSSYGGPAGNEQFF. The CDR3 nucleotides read TGCAGCTCTTATGGGGGACCCGCGGGCAATGAGCAGTTCTTC.

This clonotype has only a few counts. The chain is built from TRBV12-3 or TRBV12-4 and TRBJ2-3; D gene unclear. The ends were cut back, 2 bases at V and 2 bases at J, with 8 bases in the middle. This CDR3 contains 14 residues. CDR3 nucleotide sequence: TGTGCCAGCAGTTTACTAAGGTCCACAGATACGCAGTATTTT. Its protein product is CASSLLRSTDTQYF.

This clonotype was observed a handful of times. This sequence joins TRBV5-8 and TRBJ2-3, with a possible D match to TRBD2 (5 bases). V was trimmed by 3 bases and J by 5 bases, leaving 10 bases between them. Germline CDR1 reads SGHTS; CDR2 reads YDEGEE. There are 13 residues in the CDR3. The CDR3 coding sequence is TGTGCCAGCAGCTCCAGCAGCGGAGATACGCAGTATTTT. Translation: CASSSSSGDTQYF.

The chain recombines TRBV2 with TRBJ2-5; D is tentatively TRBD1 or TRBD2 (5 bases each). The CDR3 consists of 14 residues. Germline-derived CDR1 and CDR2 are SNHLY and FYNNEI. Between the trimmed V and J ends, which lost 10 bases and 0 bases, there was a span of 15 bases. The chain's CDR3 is CAIRGRTYQETQYF. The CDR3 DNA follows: TGTGCCATTAGGGGACGGACGTACCAAGAGACCCAGTACTTC. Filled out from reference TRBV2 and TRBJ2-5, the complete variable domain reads EPEVTQTPSHQVTQMGQEVILRCVPISNHLYFYWYRQILGQKVEFLVSFYNNEISEKSEIFDDQFSVERPDGSNFTLKIRSTKLEDSAMYFCAIRGRTYQETQYFGPGTRLLVL.

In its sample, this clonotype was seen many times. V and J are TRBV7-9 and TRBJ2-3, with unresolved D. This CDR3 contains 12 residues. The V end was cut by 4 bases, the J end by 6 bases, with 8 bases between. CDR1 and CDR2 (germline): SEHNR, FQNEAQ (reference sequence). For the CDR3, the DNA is TGTGCCAGCAGCTCGACTGCGGATACGCAGTATTTT. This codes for CASSSTADTQYF.

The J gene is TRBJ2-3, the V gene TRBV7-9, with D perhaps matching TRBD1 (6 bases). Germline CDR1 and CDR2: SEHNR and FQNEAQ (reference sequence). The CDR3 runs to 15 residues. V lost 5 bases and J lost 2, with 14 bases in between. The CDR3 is CASSQTGAPTDTQYF. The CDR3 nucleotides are TGTGCCAGCAGCCAGACAGGAGCCCCCACAGATACGCAGTATTTT.

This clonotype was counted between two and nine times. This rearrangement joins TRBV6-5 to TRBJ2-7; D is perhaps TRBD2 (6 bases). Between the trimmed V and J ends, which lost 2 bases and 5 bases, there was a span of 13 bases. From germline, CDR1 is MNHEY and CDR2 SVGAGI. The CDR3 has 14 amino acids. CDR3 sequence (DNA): TGTGCCAGCAGTTACCTGACTAGTTCCAACGAGCAGTACTTC. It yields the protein CASSYLTSSNEQYF.

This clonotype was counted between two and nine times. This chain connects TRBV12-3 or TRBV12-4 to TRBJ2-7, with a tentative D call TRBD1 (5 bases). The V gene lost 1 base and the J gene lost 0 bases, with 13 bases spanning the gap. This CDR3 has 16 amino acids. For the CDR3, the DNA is TGTGCCAGCAGTTTAGACTGGGGCGGTAGCTCCTACGAGCAGTACTTC. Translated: CASSLDWGGSSYEQYF.

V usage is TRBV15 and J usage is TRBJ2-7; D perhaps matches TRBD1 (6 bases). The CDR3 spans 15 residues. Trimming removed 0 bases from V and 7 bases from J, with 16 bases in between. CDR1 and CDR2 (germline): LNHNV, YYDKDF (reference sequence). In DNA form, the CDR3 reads TGTGCCACCAGCAGAGATGTTCAGGGGTCGAGAGAGCAGTACTTC. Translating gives CATSRDVQGSREQYF.

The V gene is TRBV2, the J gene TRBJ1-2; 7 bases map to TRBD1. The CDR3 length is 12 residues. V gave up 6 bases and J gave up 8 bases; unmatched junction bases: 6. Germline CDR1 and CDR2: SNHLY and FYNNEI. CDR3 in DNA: TGTGCCAGCAGGGGGGACAGTCCCGGCTACACCTTC. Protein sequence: CASRGDSPGYTF.

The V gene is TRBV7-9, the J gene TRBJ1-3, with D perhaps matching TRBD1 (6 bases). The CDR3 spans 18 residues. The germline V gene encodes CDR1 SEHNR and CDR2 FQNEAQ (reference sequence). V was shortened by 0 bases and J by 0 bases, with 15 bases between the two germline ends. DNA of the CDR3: TGTGCCAGCAGCTTAGCGTCCGGGACATCAATCTCTGGAAACACCATATATTTT. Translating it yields CASSLASGTSISGNTIYF.

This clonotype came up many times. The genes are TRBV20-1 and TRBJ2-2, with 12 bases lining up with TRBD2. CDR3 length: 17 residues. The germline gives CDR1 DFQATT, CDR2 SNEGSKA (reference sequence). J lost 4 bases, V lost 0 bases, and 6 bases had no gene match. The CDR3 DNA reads TGCAGTGCTAGAGATCCTTCACTAGCGGGGGGCACCGGGGAGCTGTTTTTT. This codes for CSARDPSLAGGTGELFF.

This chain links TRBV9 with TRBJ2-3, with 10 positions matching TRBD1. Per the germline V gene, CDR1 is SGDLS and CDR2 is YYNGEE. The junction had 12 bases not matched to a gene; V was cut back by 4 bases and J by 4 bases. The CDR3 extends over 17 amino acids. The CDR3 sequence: CASSSPSGTGAADTQYF. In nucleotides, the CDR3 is TGTGCCAGCAGCTCCCCTTCGGGGACAGGGGCTGCAGATACGCAGTATTTT. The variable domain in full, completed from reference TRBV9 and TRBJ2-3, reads DSGVTQTPKHLITATGQRVTLRCSPRSGDLSVYWYQQSLDQGLQFLIQYYNGEERAKGNILERFSAQQFPDLHSELNLSSLELGDSALYFCASSSPSGTGAADTQYFGPGTRLTVL.

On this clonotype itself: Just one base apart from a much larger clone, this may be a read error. The CDR3: CASSVLAGEYEQFF. The CDR3 DNA is TGTGCCAGCAGCGTACTAGCGGGAGAGTATGAGCAGTTCTTC. The chain couples TRBV11-2 to TRBJ2-1, with 11 bases lining up with TRBD2. The CDR3 covers 14 residues. The germline CDR1 and CDR2 sequences are SGHAT and FQNNGV. Trimming removed 5 bases from V and 8 bases from J; junction bases left unmatched: 5.

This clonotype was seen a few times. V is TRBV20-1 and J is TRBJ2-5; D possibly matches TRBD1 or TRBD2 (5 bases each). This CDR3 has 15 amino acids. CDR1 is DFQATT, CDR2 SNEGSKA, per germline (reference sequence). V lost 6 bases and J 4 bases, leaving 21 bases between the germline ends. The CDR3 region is CSATRGAGSGETQYF. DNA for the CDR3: TGCAGTGCGACCCGAGGGGCAGGGAGTGGAGAGACCCAGTACTTC.

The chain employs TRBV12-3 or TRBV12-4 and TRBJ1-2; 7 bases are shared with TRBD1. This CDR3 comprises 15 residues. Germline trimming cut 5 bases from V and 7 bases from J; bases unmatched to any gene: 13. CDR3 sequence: CASSPKPGQPTGYTF. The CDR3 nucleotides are TGTGCCAGCAGTCCAAAGCCGGGACAGCCGACTGGCTACACCTTC.

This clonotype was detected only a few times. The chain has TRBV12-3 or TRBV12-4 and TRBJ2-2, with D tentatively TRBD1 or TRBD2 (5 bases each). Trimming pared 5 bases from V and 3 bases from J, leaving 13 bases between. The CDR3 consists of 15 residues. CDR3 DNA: TGTGCCAGCAGTCCCCGGGACCCCTACACCGGGGAGCTGTTTTTT. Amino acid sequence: CASSPRDPYTGELFF.

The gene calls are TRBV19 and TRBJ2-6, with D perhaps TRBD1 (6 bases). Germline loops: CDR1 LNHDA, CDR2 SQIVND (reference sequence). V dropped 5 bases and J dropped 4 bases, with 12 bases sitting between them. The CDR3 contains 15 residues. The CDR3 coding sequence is TGTGCCAGTAGTTTGGACAGTAGGGGGGCCAACGTCCTGACTTTC. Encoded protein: CASSLDSRGANVLTF.

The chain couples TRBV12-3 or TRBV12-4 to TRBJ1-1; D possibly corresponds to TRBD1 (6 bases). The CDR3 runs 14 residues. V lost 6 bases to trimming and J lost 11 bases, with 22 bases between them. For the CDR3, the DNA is TGTGCCAGCAGCCCTGCAACAGGGAATGTGCGGGCTTTCTTT. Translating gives CASSPATGNVRAFF.

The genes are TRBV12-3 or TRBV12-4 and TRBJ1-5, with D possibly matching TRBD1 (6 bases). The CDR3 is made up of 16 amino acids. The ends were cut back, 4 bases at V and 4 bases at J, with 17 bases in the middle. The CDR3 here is CASSSAGTRSNQPQHF. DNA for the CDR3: TGTGCCAGCAGTTCAGCCGGGACAAGGAGTAATCAGCCCCAGCATTTT.

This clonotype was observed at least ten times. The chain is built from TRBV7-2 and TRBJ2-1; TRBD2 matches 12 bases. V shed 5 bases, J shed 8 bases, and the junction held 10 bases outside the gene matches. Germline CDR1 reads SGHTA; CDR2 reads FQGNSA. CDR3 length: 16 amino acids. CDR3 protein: CASSLPGTSGRYEQFF. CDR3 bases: TGTGCCAGCAGCCTACCCGGTACTAGCGGGAGGTATGAGCAGTTCTTC.

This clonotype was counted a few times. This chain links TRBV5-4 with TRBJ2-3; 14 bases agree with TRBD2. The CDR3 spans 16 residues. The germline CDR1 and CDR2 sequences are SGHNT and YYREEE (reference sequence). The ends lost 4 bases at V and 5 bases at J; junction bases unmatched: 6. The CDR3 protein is CASSPRLAGGVDTQYF. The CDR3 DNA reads TGTGCCAGCAGCCCGAGACTAGCGGGAGGGGTAGATACGCAGTATTTT.

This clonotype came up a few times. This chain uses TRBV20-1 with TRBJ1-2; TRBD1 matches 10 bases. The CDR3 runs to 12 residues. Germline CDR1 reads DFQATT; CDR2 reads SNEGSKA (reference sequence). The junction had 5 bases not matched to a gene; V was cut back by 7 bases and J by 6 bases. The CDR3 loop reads CSVPTGGHGYTF. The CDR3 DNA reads TGCAGTGTTCCGACAGGGGGCCATGGCTACACCTTC.

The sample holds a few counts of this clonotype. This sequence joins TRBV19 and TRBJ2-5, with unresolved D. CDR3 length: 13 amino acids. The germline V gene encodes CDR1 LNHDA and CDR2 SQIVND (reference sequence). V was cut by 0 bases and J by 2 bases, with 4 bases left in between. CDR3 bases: TGTGCCAGTAGTATAGACAGACAAGAGACCCAGTACTTC. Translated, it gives CASSIDRQETQYF.

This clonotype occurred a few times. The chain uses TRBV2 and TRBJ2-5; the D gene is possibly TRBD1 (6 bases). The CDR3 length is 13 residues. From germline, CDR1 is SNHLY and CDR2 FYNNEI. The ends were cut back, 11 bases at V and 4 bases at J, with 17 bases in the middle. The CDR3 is CAGRAGVGETQYF. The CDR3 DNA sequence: TGTGCCGGTAGAGCAGGGGTTGGAGAGACCCAGTACTTC.